The 13 T cell receptor beta chains reported below all come from one sample, sequenced in a study of CD8+CD57+ T cells in acquired aplastic anemia. All patients picked for sequencing had shown, by flow cytometry, an expansion of CD8+CD57+ cells. Genomic DNA constituted the template upon which TCR beta VDJ and CDR3 profiling was performed. MiXCR, run by TCRdb on the reads, gives a single entry per CDR3 protein. The data contain approximately 95,000 distinct CDR3 sequences, around two thirds of them seen just once; the ten biggest clones take up more than 55%. Specimen: sorted CD4+, CD8+, or CD8+CD57+ T cells (not recorded which) from PBMCs. Receptors were obtained from a human donor with aplastic anemia.

The chain joins TRBV15 to TRBJ2-5; TRBD2 matches 8 bases. Germline-derived CDR1 and CDR2 are LNHNV and YYDKDF (reference sequence). This CDR3 contains 15 residues. V lost 0 bases, J lost 4 bases, and 4 bases stayed unmatched. CDR3 nucleotides: TGTGCCACCAGCAGAGAAGTAGCGGGGAGAGAGACCCAGTACTTC. This sequence encodes CATSREVAGRETQYF. The full variable domain, its missing parts supplied by reference TRBV15 and TRBJ2-5, is DAMVIQNPRYQVTQFGKPVTLSCSQTLNHNVMYWYQQKSSQAPKLLFHYYDKDFNNEADTPDNFQSRRPNTSFCFLDIRSPGLGDTAMYLCATSREVAGRETQYFGPGTRLLVL.

The chain carries TRBV2 and TRBJ2-5; possibly TRBD2 for D (6 bases). The assigned J gene may be wrong: the sequence end matches TRBJ2-7 better. Germline values: CDR1 SNHLY, CDR2 FYNNEI. This CDR3 region has 14 residues. The CDR3 loop is CAGTGRRAAGEQYF. CDR3 nucleotide sequence: TGTGCCGGTACCGGGCGGAGGGCCGCGGGCGAGCAGTACTTC.

The chain is built from TRBV20-1 and TRBJ2-7; TRBD1 might be the D (5 bases). Per the germline V gene, CDR1 is DFQATT and CDR2 is SNEGSKA (reference sequence). CDR3 length equals 15 residues. The V gene lost 0 bases and the J gene lost 3 bases, with 15 bases spanning the gap. CDR3 region: CSARDQGSLIYEQYF. Written as DNA, the CDR3 is TGCAGTGCTAGAGATCAGGGCTCCCTGATCTACGAGCAGTACTTC.

As for this clonotype: A junction end diverges from the germline sequence, so it may reflect a read error. This chain uses TRBV20-1 with TRBJ1-4, with D perhaps matching TRBD1 (5 bases). The V gene's germline CDR1 is DFQATT and CDR2 SNEGSKA (reference sequence). This CDR3 is 13 amino acids long. Here the CDR3 reads CSASRDRNERLFF. CDR3 sequence (DNA): TGCAGTGCTAGCAGGGATAGGAATGAAAGACTGTTTTTT.

The chain joins TRBV19 to TRBJ2-2; TRBD2 is a possible D gene (5 bases). V lost 6 bases and J lost 5, with 13 bases in between. The CDR3 contains 14 residues. Germline CDR1 LNHDA, CDR2 SQIVND (reference sequence). The CDR3 loop is CASREGSSTGELFF. CDR3 DNA sequence: TGTGCCAGTAGAGAGGGATCATCTACCGGGGAGCTGTTTTTT.

The chain recombines TRBV20-1 with TRBJ1-6; 7 bases align to TRBD1. CDR3 length: 14 residues. Germline values: CDR1 DFQATT, CDR2 SNEGSKA (reference sequence). V was clipped by 5 bases and J by 7 bases; unmatched bases: 8. CDR3 coding DNA: TGCAGTGCTCAGAAGACAGGGACCAATTCACCCCTCCACTTT. Its protein is CSAQKTGTNSPLHF.

As to this clonotype: The junction shows a germline mismatch at one end, possibly a read error. This chain joins TRBV2 and TRBJ1-1, with TRBD1 matching over 12 bases. Germline V gene lookup returns CDR1 SNHLY and CDR2 FYNNEI. The CDR3 spans 15 residues. This chain's CDR3 is CASTRDRGQGTEAFF. CDR3 nucleotide sequence: TGTGCCAGCACTAGGGACAGGGGGCAAGGCACTGAGGCTTTCTTT.

V and J are TRBV29-1 and TRBJ1-1, with TRBD1 identical over 9 bases. Germline CDR1 SQVTM, CDR2 ANQGSEA. V trimming: 4 bases; J trimming: 10 bases; junction bases outside the gene matches: 13. CDR3 length equals 14 residues. The CDR3: CSVVRDREQNVAFF. CDR3 coding DNA: TGCAGCGTTGTGAGGGACAGGGAACAGAACGTAGCTTTCTTT.

This chain uses TRBV7-9 with TRBJ1-5; no definite D call. CDR1 and CDR2 from the germline V gene are SEHNR and FQNEAQ (reference sequence). V lost 1 base and J lost 6, with 7 bases in between. This CDR3 is built from 13 residues. CDR3 sequence reads: CASSLDRGQPQHF. CDR3 DNA sequence: TGTGCCAGCAGCTTAGATCGGGGTCAGCCCCAGCATTTT.

The chain recombines TRBV24-1 with TRBJ2-3; perhaps TRBD2 as D (5 bases). Trimming cost V 0 bases and J 7 bases, with 10 bases left between them. This CDR3 has 14 amino acids. In germline, CDR1 is KGHDR, CDR2 SFDVKD. CDR3 bases: TGTGCCACCAGTGATTTGCGGTACGGGAATACGCAGTATTTT. Its translation is CATSDLRYGNTQYF.

The V gene is TRBV20-1, the J gene TRBJ2-7, with TRBD2 matching over 9 bases. Germline CDR1 is DFQATT and CDR2 is SNEGSKA (reference sequence). The CDR3 length is 15 residues. The ends lost 3 bases at V and 0 bases at J; junction bases unmatched: 6. CDR3 DNA sequence: TGCAGTGCTAGTGGACTAGCGCTTAGCTCCTACGAGCAGTACTTC. Protein: CSASGLALSSYEQYF.

The chain carries TRBV10-3 and TRBJ2-7, with 7 nucleotides matching TRBD1. Per germline, CDR1 ENHRY and CDR2 SYGVKD. Trimming cost V 2 bases and J 0 bases; bases outside gene matches: 10. The CDR3 contains 17 residues. The CDR3 DNA reads as TGTGCCATCAGTGAGCCCGGACAGGAAGACAGCTCCTACGAGCAGTACTTC. Its translation is CAISEPGQEDSSYEQYF.

The rearrangement links TRBV2 to TRBJ1-1; a weak D match, TRBD1 (6 bases). Trimming took 7 bases from V and 7 from J, leaving 19 bases between them. From germline, CDR1 is SNHLY and CDR2 FYNNEI. This CDR3 contains 14 residues. In nucleotides, the CDR3 is TGTGCCAGCACCGAGGCGGGGGGCGAAAGTGAAGCTTTCTTT. It specifies CASTEAGGESEAFF.